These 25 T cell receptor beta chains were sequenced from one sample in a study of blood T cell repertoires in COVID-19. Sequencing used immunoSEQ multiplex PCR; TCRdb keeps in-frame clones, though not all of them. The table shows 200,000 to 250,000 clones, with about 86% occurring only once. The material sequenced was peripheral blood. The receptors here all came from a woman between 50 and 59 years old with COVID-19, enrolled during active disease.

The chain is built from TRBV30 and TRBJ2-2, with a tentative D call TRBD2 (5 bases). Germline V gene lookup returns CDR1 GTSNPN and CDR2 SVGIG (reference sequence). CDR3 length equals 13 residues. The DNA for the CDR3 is TGTGCAAGTTTAGAGGGAGAGAGAAGGGAGCTGTTTTTT. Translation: CASLEGERRELFF.

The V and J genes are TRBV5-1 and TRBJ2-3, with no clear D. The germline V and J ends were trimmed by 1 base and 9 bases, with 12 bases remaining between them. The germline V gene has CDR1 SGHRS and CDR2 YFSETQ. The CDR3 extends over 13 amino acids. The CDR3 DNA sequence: TGCGCCAGCAGCTTGTCGCTGAGGAACACGCAGTATTTT. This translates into CASSLSLRNTQYF.

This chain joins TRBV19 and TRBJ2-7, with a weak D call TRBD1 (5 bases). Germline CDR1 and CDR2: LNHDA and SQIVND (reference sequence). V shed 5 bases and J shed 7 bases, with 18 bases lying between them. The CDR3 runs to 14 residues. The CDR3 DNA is TGTGCCAGTAGTGTCTCCTTACAGGTCAAGGAGCAGTACTTC. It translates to CASSVSLQVKEQYF.

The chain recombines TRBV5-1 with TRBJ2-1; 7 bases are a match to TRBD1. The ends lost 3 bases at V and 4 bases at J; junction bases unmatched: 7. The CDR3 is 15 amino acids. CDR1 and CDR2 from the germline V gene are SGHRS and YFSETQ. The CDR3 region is CASSSSGTDYNEQFF. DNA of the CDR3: TGCGCCAGCAGCTCCTCCGGGACAGATTACAATGAGCAGTTCTTC. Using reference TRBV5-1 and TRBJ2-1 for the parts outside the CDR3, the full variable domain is KAGVTQTPRYLIKTRGQQVTLSCSPISGHRSVSWYQQTPGQGLQFLFEYFSETQRNKGNFPGRFSGRQFSNSRSEMNVSTLELGDSALYLCASSSSGTDYNEQFFGPGTRLTVL.

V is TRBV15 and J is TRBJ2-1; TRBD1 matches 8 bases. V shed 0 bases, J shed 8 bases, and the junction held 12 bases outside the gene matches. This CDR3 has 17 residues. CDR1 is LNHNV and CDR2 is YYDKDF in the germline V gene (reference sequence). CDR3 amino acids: CATSRENAGTGRHEQFF. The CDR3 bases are TGTGCCACCAGCAGAGAGAATGCCGGGACAGGTCGCCATGAGCAGTTCTTC.

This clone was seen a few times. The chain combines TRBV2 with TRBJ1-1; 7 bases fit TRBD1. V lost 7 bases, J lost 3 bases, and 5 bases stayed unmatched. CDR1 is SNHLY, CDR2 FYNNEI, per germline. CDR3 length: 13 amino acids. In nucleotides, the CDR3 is TGTGCCAGCAAGGGGGCCCCGTACACTGAAGCTTTCTTT. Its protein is CASKGAPYTEAFF.

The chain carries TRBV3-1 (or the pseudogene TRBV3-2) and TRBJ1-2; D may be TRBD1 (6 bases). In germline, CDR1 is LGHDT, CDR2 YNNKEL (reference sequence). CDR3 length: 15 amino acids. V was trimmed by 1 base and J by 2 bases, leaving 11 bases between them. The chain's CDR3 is CASSQGRGRNYGYTF. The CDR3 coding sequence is TGTGCCAGCAGCCAAGGCAGGGGACGGAACTATGGCTACACCTTC.

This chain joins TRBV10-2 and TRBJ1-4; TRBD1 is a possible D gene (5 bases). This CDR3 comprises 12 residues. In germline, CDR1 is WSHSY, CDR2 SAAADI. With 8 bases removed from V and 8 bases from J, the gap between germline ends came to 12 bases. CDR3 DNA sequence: TGCGCCAGCTCGCAGGGAAACGAAAAACTGTTTTTT. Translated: CASSQGNEKLFF.

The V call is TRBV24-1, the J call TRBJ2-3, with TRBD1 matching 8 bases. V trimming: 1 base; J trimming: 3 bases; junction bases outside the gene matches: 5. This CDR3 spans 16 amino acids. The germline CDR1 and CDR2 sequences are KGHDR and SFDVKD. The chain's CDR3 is CATSDFRTGLTDTQYF. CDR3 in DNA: TGTGCCACCAGTGATTTCCGGACAGGGTTAACAGATACGCAGTATTTT.

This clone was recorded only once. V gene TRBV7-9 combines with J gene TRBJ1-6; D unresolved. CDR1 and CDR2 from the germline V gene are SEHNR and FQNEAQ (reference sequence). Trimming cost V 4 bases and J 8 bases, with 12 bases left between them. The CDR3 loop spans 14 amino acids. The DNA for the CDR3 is TGTGCCAGCAGCTCGTTGGAGGGAGATTCACCCCTCCACTTT. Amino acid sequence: CASSSLEGDSPLHF.

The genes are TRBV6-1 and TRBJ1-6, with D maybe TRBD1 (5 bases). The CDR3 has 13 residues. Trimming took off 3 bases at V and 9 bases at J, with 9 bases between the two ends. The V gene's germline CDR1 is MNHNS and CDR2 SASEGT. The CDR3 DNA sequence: TGTGCCAGCAGTGACAGGGTGGGTTCACCCCTCCACTTT. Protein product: CASSDRVGSPLHF.

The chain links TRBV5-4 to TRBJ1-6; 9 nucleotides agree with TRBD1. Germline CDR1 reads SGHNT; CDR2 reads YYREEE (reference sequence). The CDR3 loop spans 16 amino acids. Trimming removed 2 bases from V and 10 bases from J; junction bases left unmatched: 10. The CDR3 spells CASSLGSGQGRSPLHF. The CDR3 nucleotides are TGTGCCAGCAGCTTAGGCTCGGGACAGGGAAGGTCACCCCTCCACTTT.

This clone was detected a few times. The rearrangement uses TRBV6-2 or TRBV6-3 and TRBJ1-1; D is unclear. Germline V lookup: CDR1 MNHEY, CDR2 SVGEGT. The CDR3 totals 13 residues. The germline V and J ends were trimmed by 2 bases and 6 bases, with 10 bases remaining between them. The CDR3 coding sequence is TGTGCCAGCAGTTACCCCCAGCAGGCTGAAGCTTTCTTT. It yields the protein CASSYPQQAEAFF.

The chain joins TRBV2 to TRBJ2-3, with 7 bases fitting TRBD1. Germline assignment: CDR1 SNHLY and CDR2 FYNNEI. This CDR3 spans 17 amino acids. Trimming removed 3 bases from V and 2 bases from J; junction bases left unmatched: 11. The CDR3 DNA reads TGTGCCAGCAGTGAGATAGGACAGGCGAAATTCACAGATACGCAGTATTTT. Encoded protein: CASSEIGQAKFTDTQYF.

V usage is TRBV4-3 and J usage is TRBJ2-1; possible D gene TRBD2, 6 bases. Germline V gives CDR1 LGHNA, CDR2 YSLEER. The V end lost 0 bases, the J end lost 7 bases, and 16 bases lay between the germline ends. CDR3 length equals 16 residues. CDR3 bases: TGCGCCAGCAGCCAAGAACCCCGGGCGGGGTTGAATGAGCAGTTCTTC. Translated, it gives CASSQEPRAGLNEQFF.

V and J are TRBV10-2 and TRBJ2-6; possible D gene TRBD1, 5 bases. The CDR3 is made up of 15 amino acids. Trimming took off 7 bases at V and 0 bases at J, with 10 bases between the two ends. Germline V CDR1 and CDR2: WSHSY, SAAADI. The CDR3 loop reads CASKQGPSGANVLTF. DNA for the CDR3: TGCGCCAGCAAGCAGGGTCCCTCTGGGGCCAACGTCCTGACTTTC.

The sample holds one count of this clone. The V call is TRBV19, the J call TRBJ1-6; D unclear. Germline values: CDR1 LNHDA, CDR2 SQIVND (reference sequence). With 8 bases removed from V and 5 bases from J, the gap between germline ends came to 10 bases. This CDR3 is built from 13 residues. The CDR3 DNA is TGTGCCAGTCATACGGGAGATAATTCACCCCTCCACTTT. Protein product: CASHTGDNSPLHF. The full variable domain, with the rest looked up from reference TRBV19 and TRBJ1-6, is DGGITQSPKYLFRKEGQNVTLSCEQNLNHDAMYWYRQDPGQGLRLIYYSQIVNDFQKGDIAEGYSVSREKKESFPLTVTSAQKNPTAFYLCASHTGDNSPLHFGNGTRLTVT.

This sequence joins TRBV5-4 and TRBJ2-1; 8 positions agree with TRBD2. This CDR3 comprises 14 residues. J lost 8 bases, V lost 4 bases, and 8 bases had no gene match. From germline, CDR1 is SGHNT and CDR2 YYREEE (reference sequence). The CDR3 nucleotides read TGTGCCAGCAGCCTAGCGGGCGGCCCCCATGAGCAGTTCTTC. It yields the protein CASSLAGGPHEQFF.

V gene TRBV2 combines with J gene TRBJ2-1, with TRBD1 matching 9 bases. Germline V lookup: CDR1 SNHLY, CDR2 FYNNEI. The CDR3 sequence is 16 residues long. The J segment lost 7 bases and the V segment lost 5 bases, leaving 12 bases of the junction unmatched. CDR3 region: CASSHYRGRVGNEQFF. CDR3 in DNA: TGTGCCAGCAGTCACTACAGGGGGCGAGTTGGTAATGAGCAGTTCTTC.

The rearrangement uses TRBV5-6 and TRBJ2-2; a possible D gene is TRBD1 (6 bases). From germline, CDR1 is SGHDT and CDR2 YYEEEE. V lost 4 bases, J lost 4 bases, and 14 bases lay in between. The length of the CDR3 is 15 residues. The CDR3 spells CASSPGTLTTGELFF. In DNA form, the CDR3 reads TGTGCCAGCAGCCCAGGGACACTTACCACCGGGGAGCTGTTTTTT. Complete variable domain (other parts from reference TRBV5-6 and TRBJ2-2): DAGVTQSPTHLIKTRGQQVTLRCSPKSGHDTVSWYQQALGQGPQFIFQYYEEEERQRGNFPDRFSGHQFPNYSSELNVNALLLGDSALYLCASSPGTLTTGELFFGEGSRLTVL.

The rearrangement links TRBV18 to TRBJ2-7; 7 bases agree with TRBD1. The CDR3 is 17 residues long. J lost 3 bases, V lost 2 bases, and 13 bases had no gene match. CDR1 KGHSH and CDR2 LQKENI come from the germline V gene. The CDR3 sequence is CASSPGGEWTGGYEQYF. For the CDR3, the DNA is TGTGCCAGCTCACCAGGGGGTGAGTGGACAGGAGGCTACGAGCAGTACTTC.

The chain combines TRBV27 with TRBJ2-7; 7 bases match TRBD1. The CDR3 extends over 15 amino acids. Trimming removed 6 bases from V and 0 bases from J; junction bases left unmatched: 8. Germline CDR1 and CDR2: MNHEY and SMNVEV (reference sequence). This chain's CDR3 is CASSLGQPGSYEQYF. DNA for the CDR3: TGTGCCAGCAGCCTGGGACAGCCGGGCTCCTACGAGCAGTACTTC.

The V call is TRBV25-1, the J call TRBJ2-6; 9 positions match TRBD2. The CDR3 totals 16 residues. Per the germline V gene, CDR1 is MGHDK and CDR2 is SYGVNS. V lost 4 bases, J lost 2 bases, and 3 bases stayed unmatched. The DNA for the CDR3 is TGTGCCAGCAGTGGGGGACTAGCTGCTGGGGCCAACGTCCTGACTTTC. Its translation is CASSGGLAAGANVLTF.

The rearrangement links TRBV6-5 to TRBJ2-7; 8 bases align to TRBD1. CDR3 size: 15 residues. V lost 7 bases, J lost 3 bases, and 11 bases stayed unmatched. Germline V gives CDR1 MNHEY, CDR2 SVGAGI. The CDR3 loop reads CASTRGEDRDYEQYF. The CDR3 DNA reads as TGTGCCAGCACCCGCGGGGAGGACAGGGACTACGAGCAGTACTTC.

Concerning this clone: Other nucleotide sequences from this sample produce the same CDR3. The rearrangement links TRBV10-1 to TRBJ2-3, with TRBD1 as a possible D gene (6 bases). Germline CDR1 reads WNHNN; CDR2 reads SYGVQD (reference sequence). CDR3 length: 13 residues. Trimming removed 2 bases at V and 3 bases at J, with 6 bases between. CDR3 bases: TGCGCCAGCAGTGAGAGGGGGACAGATACGCAGTATTTT. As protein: CASSERGTDTQYF.